This T cell receptor (beta chain) was found in a study of T-cell memory formation after mild COVID-19 (dated by TCRdb to the early 2020s). Some background on the complete study: TCR sequence clusters from the two donors were found to be largely donor specific. Longitudinal TCRalpha and TCRbeta repertoire sequencing tracked T-cell clones expanding and contracting after mild COVID-19 in a couple of donors. The cohort was made up of two young adult volunteers, one female and one male, who were previously healthy. What the work shows at the level of the full study, not this receptor alone: Whether the second-wave clones peaking on day 37 were SARS-CoV-2 specific was not confirmed. Some responding clones were found in pre-infection memory, which suggests that pre-existing cross-reactive memory T cells took part in the SARS-CoV-2 response. Only a couple of mild cases were covered by the study, and larger cohorts that include severe cases with pre-infection samples were considered necessary. Contracting CD4+ clones turned up mainly in the CM and EM memory subsets, whereas EMRA was where CD8+ clones were enriched. From day 15 to 85, contracting clones showed balanced CD4/CD8 phenotypes, whereas a second wave of clones that expanded from day 15 to 37 leaned towards CD4+.

In its sample, this clonotype was seen a few times. Its antigen target is currently unknown. No base quality values were provided; no much bigger clone lies one nucleotide off. PBMCs were isolated by Ficoll-Paque density gradient centrifugation. The CDR3 numbers 16 residues from cysteine through phenylalanine. This entry keeps only the CDR3 DNA: 48 bases, framed from base 1. CDR1 and CDR2, looked up from the germline V gene, are SGHTA and FQGTGA. The V end gives up 6 bases and the J end 5 bases, leaving 5 bases in the junction not matched to a gene. The instrument was an Illumina NovaSeq 6000. TCRalpha and TCRbeta cDNA libraries were constructed by 5'RACE with constant-segment primers, with sample barcodes and unique molecular identifiers being introduced. Trizol reagent was used to extract RNA from every sample. Amplification of the libraries took two PCR steps, and the second step added a second sample barcode plus Illumina TruSeq adapters. Sequencing of libraries was performed on an Illumina NovaSeq with 2 x 150 bp paired-end reads. Turning to the authors' computational methods: With migec v1.2.7, reads were demultiplexed and then collapsed into UMI-guided consensus sequences. Using mixcr v2.1.11, UMI consensuses were aligned to TRA and TRB V and J templates and then assembled into clonotypes. Expanded or contracted clonotypes were those called significant by both edgeR and NoisET, with noise models trained on biological replicates. edgeR calls used a false discovery rate-adjusted p below 0.01 and a log2 fold-change threshold of 1. As an exploratory analysis of dynamics, PCA with hierarchical clustering was applied to max-normalized trajectories of the 1000 most abundant clonotypes. The CD4 or CD8 phenotype of responding clones was assigned using the separately sequenced CD4+ and CD8+ repertoires. TCRdb trimmed public reads at Q25 via fastp, called clones via MiXCR and kept in-frame beta chains. All rows with the same CDR3 protein become a single entry with the most common DNA and genes. These V and J calls rely on TCRdb rather than the paper's analysis. This sample gives 410,000 or so distinct CDR3 sequences in total; 23% of them show up just once. The ten biggest clones cover around 13% of the sample.

The receptor was derived from an adult woman who had mild COVID-19 (a few samples of this study predate the infection). The sample titles of this study are shuffled in the database, so cell type and time point are left out; the donor was told from shared clones. The sequencing input was PBMCs or a T cell subset sorted from them (not recorded which). Recombination joined TRBV7-3 with TRBJ2-2; TRBD2 aligns with 14 central bases. The CDR3 sequence is CASSSGTSGGTGELFF. The DNA is TGTGCCAGCAGTTCAGGGACTAGCGGGGGAACCGGGGAGCTGTTTTTT. With all but the CDR3 taken from the reference TRBV7-3 and TRBJ2-2 genes, the full variable domain is: GAGVSQTPSNKVTEKGKYVELRCDPISGHTALYWYRQSLGQGPEFLIYFQGTGAADDSGLPNDRFFAVRPEGSVSTLKIQRTERGDSAVYLCASSSGTSGGTGELFFGEGSRLTVL.